These 11 T cell receptor beta chains share one sample of origin, sequenced in a study of blood T cell repertoires in COVID-19. Assay used: immunoSEQ multiplex PCR; TCRdb lists only in-frame clones, some missing. The data contain 290,000 or so clones, roughly 86% of them singletons. The material sequenced was peripheral blood. Receptors were obtained from a man in his 70s with acute or convalescent COVID-19.

The chain recombines TRBV4-3 with TRBJ2-3; TRBD2 matches at 13 bases. The ends lost 0 bases at V and 7 bases at J; junction bases unmatched: 10. CDR1 is LGHNA and CDR2 is YSLEER in the germline V gene. CDR3 size: 18 residues. CDR3 sequence: CASSQDPPLAGGPYTQYF. In DNA, the CDR3 is TGCGCCAGCAGCCAAGATCCACCACTAGCGGGAGGGCCGTATACGCAGTATTTT.

This clone has just a few counts. This chain connects TRBV9 to TRBJ1-4; no reliable D call. The CDR3 loop spans 18 amino acids. V was pared by 1 base and J by 8 bases, with 24 bases between. Germline CDR1 and CDR2: SGDLS and YYNGEE. CDR3 DNA sequence: TGTGCCAGCAGCGTATCGCCGGGTAATGGACTCGGAGGGGAAAAACTGTTTTTT. It encodes CASSVSPGNGLGGEKLFF.

This clone occurred a few times. The chain couples TRBV19 to TRBJ2-7; D may be TRBD2 (6 bases). The germline V and J ends were trimmed by 6 bases and 7 bases, with 19 bases remaining between them. Germline-derived CDR1 and CDR2 are LNHDA and SQIVND (reference sequence). The CDR3 extends over 14 amino acids. CDR3 sequence reads: CASSPGLAKGEQYF. The CDR3, as DNA: TGTGCCAGTAGCCCGGGACTGGCGAAAGGGGAGCAGTACTTC.

The chain's CDR3 is CASSLWTGSPTEAFF. The CDR3, as DNA: TGTGCCAGCAGTTTATGGACAGGGAGTCCCACTGAAGCTTTCTTT. The rearrangement joins TRBV27 to TRBJ1-1, with TRBD1 matching 8 bases. The germline CDR1 and CDR2 sequences are MNHEY and SMNVEV (reference sequence). Trimming took 1 base from V and 4 from J; bases not matched to a gene: 5. This CDR3 is built from 15 residues.

The V gene is TRBV5-1, the J gene TRBJ1-2, with D unclear. V dropped 4 bases and J dropped 3 bases, with 16 bases sitting between them. Germline CDR1 is SGHRS and CDR2 is YFSETQ. CDR3 length: 15 residues. The DNA for the CDR3 is TGCGCCAGCAGCCCGGAGGTAGGGATGGACTATGGCTACACCTTC. Protein: CASSPEVGMDYGYTF.

The rearrangement links TRBV24-1 to TRBJ1-5, with D perhaps TRBD1 (6 bases). Between the trimmed V and J ends, which lost 6 bases and 5 bases, there was a span of 16 bases. The germline gives CDR1 KGHDR, CDR2 SFDVKD. CDR3 length: 15 residues. The CDR3 region is CATSLGGRGDQPQHF. CDR3 in DNA: TGTGCCACCAGTTTAGGCGGCAGGGGTGATCAGCCCCAGCATTTT.

V usage is TRBV27 and J usage is TRBJ2-1, with D maybe TRBD2 (7 bases). Germline CDR1 and CDR2: MNHEY and SMNVEV (reference sequence). The CDR3 extends over 15 amino acids. V lost 7 bases to trimming and J lost 4 bases, with 17 bases between them. CDR3 coding DNA: TGTGCCAGCACCCCAGGCAGGGGAGGGTACAATGAGCAGTTCTTC. This encodes CASTPGRGGYNEQFF.

This clone was counted between two and nine times. The V call is TRBV24-1, the J call TRBJ1-5; 7 nucleotides line up with TRBD1. The CDR3 totals 12 residues. V lost 11 bases and J lost 6; bases outside the gene matches: 6. CDR1 is KGHDR, CDR2 SFDVKD, per germline. CDR3 residues: CAIQGVGQPQHF. The DNA for the CDR3 is TGTGCCATTCAGGGGGTAGGTCAGCCCCAGCATTTT.

The rearrangement links TRBV28 to TRBJ1-4, with TRBD1 matching over 8 bases. The CDR3 covers 16 residues. CDR1 and CDR2 (germline): MDHEN, SYDVKM. V was clipped by 6 bases and J by 5 bases; unmatched bases: 11. CDR3 protein: CASSPPGTGRNEKLFF. In DNA form, the CDR3 reads TGTGCCAGCAGCCCCCCAGGGACAGGTCGGAATGAAAAACTGTTTTTT.

This clone appeared a few times. The chain uses TRBV28 and TRBJ1-5, with D possibly being TRBD1 (5 bases). Trimming took 2 bases from V and 6 from J, leaving 17 bases between them. The CDR3 length is 16 residues. Germline V gives CDR1 MDHEN, CDR2 SYDVKM. The CDR3 loop is CASSLKRARRGQPQHF. For the CDR3, the DNA is TGTGCCAGCAGTTTAAAGCGGGCCAGGAGGGGTCAGCCCCAGCATTTT.

For the CDR3, the DNA is TGTGCCAGCAGCGTAGGGGGAGAGAGCAACATTCAGTACTTC. It encodes CASSVGGESNIQYF. J is TRBJ2-4 and V is TRBV9, with D possibly matching TRBD2 (5 bases). V dropped 0 bases and J dropped 7 bases, with 11 bases sitting between them. CDR1 and CDR2 (germline): SGDLS, YYNGEE. The CDR3 has 14 residues.